These 20 T cell receptor beta chains were sequenced from one sample in a study of blood T cell repertoires in COVID-19. Profiled with immunoSEQ multiplex PCR; TCRdb holds only in-frame clones, not every one. The profile shows 300,000 to 350,000 clones, about 90% of them singletons. Sequencing was carried out using PBMCs or T cells enriched from blood (not recorded which). Receptors originate from a woman aged 30 to 39 who had recovered from COVID-19.

The chain is built from TRBV4-3 and TRBJ2-3, with 7 bases matching TRBD1. This CDR3 region has 16 residues. V trimming: 0 bases; J trimming: 3 bases; junction bases outside the gene matches: 6. CDR1 LGHNA and CDR2 YSLEER come from the germline V gene. The CDR3 coding sequence is TGCGCCAGCAGCCAAGATCCGGGACAGAAGACAGATACGCAGTATTTT. This gives the protein CASSQDPGQKTDTQYF.

This sequence joins TRBV9 and TRBJ1-1; D is perhaps TRBD1 (5 bases). Germline CDR1 reads SGDLS; CDR2 reads YYNGEE. V lost 0 bases to trimming and J lost 0 bases, with 15 bases between them. CDR3 length: 17 residues. Here the CDR3 reads CASSVGIYGALNTEAFF. The CDR3 nucleotides are TGTGCCAGCAGCGTAGGAATTTATGGGGCATTGAACACTGAAGCTTTCTTT. The complete variable domain, with remaining parts taken from reference TRBV9 and TRBJ1-1, reads DSGVTQTPKHLITATGQRVTLRCSPRSGDLSVYWYQQSLDQGLQFLIQYYNGEERAKGNILERFSAQQFPDLHSELNLSSLELGDSALYFCASSVGIYGALNTEAFFGQGTRLTVV.

The J gene is TRBJ2-1, the V gene TRBV12-3 or TRBV12-4; possible D gene TRBD1, 5 bases. The CDR3 is 12 amino acids. The V gene lost 1 base and the J gene lost 8 bases, with 6 bases spanning the gap. The CDR3 sequence: CASSLGGYEQFF. The DNA for the CDR3 is TGTGCCAGCAGTTTAGGGGGCTATGAGCAGTTCTTC.

The chain joins TRBV4-2 to TRBJ2-5, with a possible D match to TRBD2 (6 bases). Trimming took 4 bases from V and 5 from J, leaving 17 bases between them. Germline CDR1 and CDR2: LGHNA and YNFKEQ. This CDR3 is built from 15 residues. The CDR3 nucleotides read TGTGCCAGCAGCCCCCGTCCGGGGGAGGCGGAGACCCAGTACTTC. It specifies CASSPRPGEAETQYF.

A single count supports this clone. The chain is built from TRBV6-5 and TRBJ1-2, with TRBD1 matching 7 bases. Germline V gene sequence: CDR1 MNHEY, CDR2 SVGAGI. V shed 1 base and J 1 base; nucleotides not matched to a gene: 3. The CDR3 runs 15 residues. DNA of the CDR3: TGTGCCAGCAGTTACTGGACAGGCAGTAACTATGGCTACACCTTC. It translates to CASSYWTGSNYGYTF.

The V call is TRBV6-5, the J call TRBJ2-1; 10 nucleotides agree with TRBD2. The CDR3 length is 14 residues. V shed 5 bases and J 6 bases; nucleotides not matched to a gene: 4. The V gene's germline CDR1 is MNHEY and CDR2 SVGAGI. The CDR3 nucleotides read TGTGCCAGCAGTCCGGGACTAGCGATCAATGAGCAGTTCTTC. Its protein product is CASSPGLAINEQFF.

The V and J genes are TRBV18 and TRBJ2-1; D gene unclear. V shed 3 bases and J shed 0 bases, with 3 bases lying between them. CDR1 and CDR2 from the germline V gene are KGHSH and LQKENI. This CDR3 is built from 13 residues. CDR3 loop: CASSPRSYNEQFF. In DNA, the CDR3 is TGTGCCAGCTCACCGCGCTCCTACAATGAGCAGTTCTTC.

V usage is TRBV19 and J usage is TRBJ2-3; D may be TRBD1 (6 bases). Trimming removed 5 bases at V and 0 bases at J, with 12 bases between. Germline CDR1 reads LNHDA; CDR2 reads SQIVND (reference sequence). CDR3 length: 15 residues. CDR3 sequence: CASSHRDLSTDTQYF. The DNA of the CDR3 is TGTGCCAGTAGTCACAGGGACCTTAGCACAGATACGCAGTATTTT.

V usage is TRBV7-8 and J usage is TRBJ1-5, with 7 bases lining up with TRBD1. The trim removed 4 bases at V and 0 bases at J, leaving 3 bases unmatched. The CDR3 is 15 amino acids. CDR1 SGHVS and CDR2 FQNEAQ come from the germline V gene. The CDR3 DNA is TGTGCCAGCAGCTCCGGACAGGATAGCAATCAGCCCCAGCATTTT. As protein: CASSSGQDSNQPQHF.

The chain links TRBV5-1 to TRBJ2-7; 8 bases fit TRBD1. The CDR3 contains 14 residues. Germline CDR1 SGHRS, CDR2 YFSETQ. J lost 3 bases, V lost 1 base, and 3 bases had no gene match. This CDR3 is CASSLQGAIYEQYF. CDR3 nucleotides: TGCGCCAGCAGCTTGCAGGGGGCTATCTACGAGCAGTACTTC.

This clone was found a few times. The V call is TRBV27, the J call TRBJ1-2; 7 nucleotides agree with TRBD1. The CDR3 extends over 14 amino acids. V lost 5 bases to trimming and J lost 7 bases; unmatched junction nucleotides: 10. CDR1 MNHEY and CDR2 SMNVEV come from the germline V gene (reference sequence). The CDR3 is CASSPGTARGGYTF. In DNA, the CDR3 is TGTGCCAGCAGTCCCGGGACAGCCAGGGGTGGCTACACCTTC.

The chain joins TRBV4-3 to TRBJ2-5; tentative D call: TRBD2 (7 bases). Germline CDR1 and CDR2: LGHNA and YSLEER. Trimming shortened V by 2 bases and J by 4 bases, and 17 bases separated the two germline ends. This CDR3 spans 16 amino acids. The DNA for the CDR3 is TGCGCCAGCAGCCAACTACTGGGGGGGGCTGGAGAGACCCAGTACTTC. Protein sequence: CASSQLLGGAGETQYF.

This chain links TRBV28 with TRBJ2-7; the match to TRBD2 covers 10 bases. Looked up from germline, CDR1 is MDHEN and CDR2 is SYDVKM. V shed 6 bases, J shed 3 bases, and the junction held 8 bases outside the gene matches. The CDR3 extends over 15 amino acids. CDR3 residues: CASRTTSGAFYEQYF. CDR3 bases: TGTGCCAGCAGAACTACTAGCGGGGCGTTCTACGAGCAGTACTTC. Looking up the rest from reference TRBV28 and TRBJ2-7 gives the full variable domain: DVKVTQSSRYLVKRTGEKVFLECVQDMDHENMFWYRQDPGLGLRLIYFSYDVKMKEKGDIPEGYSVSREKKERFSLILESASTNQTSMYLCASRTTSGAFYEQYFGPGTRLTVT.

This chain uses TRBV14 with TRBJ1-4, with D uncertain. This CDR3 has 13 amino acids. Germline V lookup: CDR1 SGHDN, CDR2 FVKESK. Trimming cost V 4 bases and J 4 bases, with 7 bases left between them. The CDR3 sequence: CASSRNFNEKLFF. Written as DNA, the CDR3 is TGTGCCAGCAGCCGAAACTTTAATGAAAAACTGTTTTTT.

The genes are TRBV27 and TRBJ1-6; D is possibly TRBD1 (5 bases). The CDR3 runs to 15 residues. The germline V gene encodes CDR1 MNHEY and CDR2 SMNVEV (reference sequence). The V end was cut by 1 base, the J end by 9 bases, with 13 bases between. Here the CDR3 reads CASSLLASGGSPLHF. CDR3 nucleotides: TGTGCCAGCAGTTTATTAGCCTCGGGGGGTTCACCCCTCCACTTT.

The V and J genes are TRBV5-6 and TRBJ2-3; 11 nucleotides match TRBD2. With 5 bases clipped from V and 3 bases from J, the junction kept 5 bases outside the gene matches. Germline V gene sequence: CDR1 SGHDT, CDR2 YYEEEE. This CDR3 is 15 amino acids long. The CDR3 here is CASSSGTSGTDTQYF. The CDR3 region has the DNA TGTGCCAGCAGTTCCGGGACTAGCGGAACAGATACGCAGTATTTT.

This clone was detected only a few times. The chain carries TRBV19 and TRBJ1-1; D is undetermined. The V end was cut by 3 bases, the J end by 0 bases, with 11 bases between. This CDR3 contains 15 residues. Per germline, CDR1 LNHDA and CDR2 SQIVND (reference sequence). In nucleotides, the CDR3 is TGTGCCAGTAGTATTACGGGTCAGTTGAACACTGAAGCTTTCTTT. Its protein product is CASSITGQLNTEAFF.

The chain uses TRBV7-2 and TRBJ1-3; D may be TRBD1 (5 bases). Germline CDR1 is SGHTA and CDR2 is FQGNSA. Deletions cut 5 bases from V and 4 bases from J, with 15 bases between. The CDR3 is 15 residues long. CDR3 residues: CASSRGTGRGNTIYF. The CDR3 DNA reads as TGTGCCAGCAGCCGGGGGACGGGGAGGGGAAACACCATATATTTT.

This clone has more than one count but fewer than ten. The rearrangement links TRBV30 to TRBJ2-1; 8 bases map to TRBD1. Germline loops: CDR1 GTSNPN, CDR2 SVGIG (reference sequence). V trimming: 4 bases; J trimming: 7 bases; junction bases outside the gene matches: 15. CDR3 length: 16 residues. Written as DNA, the CDR3 is TGTGCCTGGATCAAAATTCAGTCAGGGGGCGGGAATGAGCAGTTCTTC. Translating it yields CAWIKIQSGGGNEQFF.

J is TRBJ1-5 and V is TRBV4-1; 7 bases agree with TRBD1. Losses at the gene ends were 1 base for V and 5 bases for J; bases not matched to a gene: 11. Germline V lookup: CDR1 MGHRA, CDR2 YSYEKL. The CDR3 has 17 residues. The CDR3 coding sequence is TGCGCCAGCAGCCAAGTGGCGAGACAGGGCCTTTATCAGCCCCAGCATTTT. It translates to CASSQVARQGLYQPQHF.